Given below is one TCR beta chain in context. This clonotype was seen once. No cognate antigen has been identified for it. Within one base of it there is no much larger clone, and no base qualities were kept. Systemically healthy Caucasian individuals from Russia, over 30 in total and aged about 6 to 100 years, were included as donors. Approximately 9.3 milliliters of peripheral blood were drawn from each donor into EDTA-treated Vacutainer tubes. Ficoll-Paque density-gradient centrifugation was used to isolate PBMCs, with at least 6.5 million obtained per sample. Total RNA, at least 5 micrograms per sample, was extracted from PBMCs with Trizol reagent. For every donor, an aliquot of PBMCs went through flow cytometry to measure the percentages of naive CD45RAhigh/CD27high T cells. This sample was taken from a study of blood T cells in healthy people across ages (dated by TCRdb to between 2015 and 2016). Some background on the complete study: In model experiments, template switching captured about one uniquely barcoded TCR beta cDNA molecule for every two T cells. The study measured age-related changes in TCR beta repertoire diversity using deep sequencing normalized with unique cDNA molecular identifiers. Four age groups were formed from the donors: young (average approximately 15 years), middle-aged (around 39), aged (approximately 60) and long-lived (about 80). To avoid experimental bias, donors of different ages were spread randomly across the sequencing lanes. Using the same blood draw, the study looked at two additional independent replicas of 1 million unique cDNA reads for two donors, one aged 18 to 30 and the other aged 80 or older. On the study overall, not on this receptor specifically: Compared with the aged group, the long-lived group had more naive CD4+ T cells, fewer expanded clones and increased TCR diversity, suggesting age selection. Since profiling was done on bulk unsorted PBMCs, naive and antigen-experienced compartments could not be conclusively compared. Observed TCR beta diversity correlated strongly with the percentage of naive T cells measured by flow cytometry. The CMV infection status of donors was not known, potentially confounding age-related changes in expanded clonotypes. Estimates of total diversity based on one million sequenced T cells were considered lower bounds and underestimates. As age increased, observed TCR beta diversity per million T cells dropped in a roughly linear way, and a significant reduction was already evident by age around 41.

Trimming at the junction amounts to 0 bases on V and 3 bases on J, and the germline ends lie 14 bases apart. The germline V gene (reference sequence) sets CDR1 to SEHNR and CDR2 to FQNEAQ. Spanning cysteine to phenylalanine, the CDR3 consists of 16 amino acids. Of all the DNA, just the CDR3 is kept, 48 bases in frame from base 1. Library construction relied on 5' RACE. A second PCR of about 6 to 11 cycles was performed with a sample-barcoded 5' primer and a J-beta primer mix. A unique molecular identifier was introduced onto each TCR beta cDNA molecule by a template-switch 5' adaptor carrying 12 random nucleotides. Each sample yielded at least 2.5 million CDR3-containing paired-end reads. First-strand cDNA synthesis was performed from all RNA using the Mint cDNA synthesis kit, with priming by a TRBC-specific oligonucleotide. After uracil-DNA glycosylase treatment, a first 18-cycle PCR used universal primers M1SS and BC2_uni_R on all cDNA. The source study handled its data this way. Normalization of each sample was performed by random selection of 1 million high-quality reads, each carrying a distinct molecular identifier. Reads with shared molecular identifiers were discarded instead of being binned into consensus sequences. MiTCR, set to a Q25 quality threshold and the strictest error-elimination algorithm, was used for CDR3 identification, clonotype clustering and error correction. A nonparametric unseen species model using Euler transformation provided a lower-bound estimate of total TCR beta diversity. The public reads were reanalyzed by TCRdb: fastp trimming at Q25, MiXCR alignment, in-frame beta chains only. Every distinct CDR3 protein forms one entry, paired with its most common genes and DNA. TCRdb, rather than the study authors, made the V and J calls. The sample table contains fewer than 2,000,000 distinct CDR3 sequences; only one count was recorded for approximately 40% of them. The biggest ten clones account for 20% to 25% of the sample.

The chain is encoded by TRBV7-9 joined to TRBJ1-1, with TRBD1 tentatively as D gene (5 bases match). The clonotype originates from a human donor in good health. Sequenced: blood. The DNA reads as follows: TGTGCCAGCAGCTTAGCGTTGGGGGTTTCCGACACTGAAGCTTTCTTT. Protein translation: CASSLALGVSDTEAFF.